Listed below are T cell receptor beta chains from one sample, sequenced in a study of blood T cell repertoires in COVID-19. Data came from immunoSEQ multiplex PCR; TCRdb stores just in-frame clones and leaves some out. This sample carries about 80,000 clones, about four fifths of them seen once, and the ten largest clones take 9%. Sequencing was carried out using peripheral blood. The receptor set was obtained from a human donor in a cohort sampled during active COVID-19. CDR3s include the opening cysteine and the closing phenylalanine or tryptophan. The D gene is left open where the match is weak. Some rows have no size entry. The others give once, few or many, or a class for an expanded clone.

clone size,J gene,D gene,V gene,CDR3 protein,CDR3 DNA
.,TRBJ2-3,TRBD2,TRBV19,CASSGSGATDTQYF,TGTGCCAGTAGTGGTAGCGGGGCCACAGATACGCAGTATTTT
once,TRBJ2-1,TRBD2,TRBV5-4,CASSLPGLAVYNEQFF,TGTGCCAGCAGCTTACCGGGACTAGCGGTCTACAATGAGCAGTTCTTC
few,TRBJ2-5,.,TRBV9,CASSERDF,TGTGCCAGCAGCGAGCGGGACTTC
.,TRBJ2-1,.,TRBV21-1,CASTERARVWGPDVSSYNEQFF,TGTGCCAGCACCGAAAGGGCCAGGGTATGGGGTCCGGACGTTTCCTCCTACAATGAGCAGTTCTTC
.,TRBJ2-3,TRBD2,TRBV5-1,CASSLEGGGASDTQYF,TGCGCCAGCAGCTTGGAGGGCGGGGGGGCCTCAGATACGCAGTATTTT
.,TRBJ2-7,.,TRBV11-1,CASTIGTGTFTYEQYF,TGTGCCAGCACTATAGGGACCGGGACATTTACCTACGAGCAGTACTTC
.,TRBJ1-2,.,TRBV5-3,CARSLQGNYGYTF,TGTGCCAGAAGCTTACAGGGTAACTATGGCTACACCTTC
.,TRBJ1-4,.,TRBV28,CATGTSGTLDGKLFF,TGTGCCACCGGGACAAGCGGGACCCTTGACGGGAAACTGTTTTTT
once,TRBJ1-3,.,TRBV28,CASSSQVTSSGNTIYF,TGTGCCAGCAGTTCCCAGGTTACCAGCTCTGGAAACACCATATATTTT
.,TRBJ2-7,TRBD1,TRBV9,CASSVRDREGEQYF,TGTGCCAGCAGCGTCCGGGACAGGGAAGGCGAGCAGTACTTC
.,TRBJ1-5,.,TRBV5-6,CASSLKGVQPQHF,TGTGCCAGCAGCTTGAAAGGGGTGCAGCCCCAGCATTTT
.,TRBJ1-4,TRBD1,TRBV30,CAWSVPRDRVSEKLFF,TGTGCCTGGAGTGTACCCCGGGACAGGGTCAGTGAAAAACTGTTTTTT
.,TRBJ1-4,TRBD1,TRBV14,CASSQRTGWSEKLFF,TGTGCCAGCAGCCAGAGGACAGGGTGGAGTGAAAAACTGTTTTTT
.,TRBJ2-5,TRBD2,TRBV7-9,CASSSLRGGDPETQYF,TGTGCCAGCAGCTCCCTCCGGGGGGGGGACCCGGAGACCCAGTACTTC
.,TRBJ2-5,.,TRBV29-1,CSVERSRAGQETQYF,TGCAGCGTTGAGAGGTCTAGGGCGGGCCAAGAGACCCAGTACTTC
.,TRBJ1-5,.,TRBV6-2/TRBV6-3,CASSLKLGGSNQPQHF,TGTGCCAGCAGTTTAAAACTAGGGGGTAGCAATCAGCCCCAGCATTTT
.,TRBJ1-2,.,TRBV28,CASSLGGRGYTF,TGTGCCAGCAGTTTAGGGGGGAGAGGCTACACCTTC
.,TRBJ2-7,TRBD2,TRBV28,CASSLRWTSGRPYEQYF,TGTGCCAGCAGTTTACGCTGGACTAGCGGGAGGCCCTACGAGCAGTACTTC
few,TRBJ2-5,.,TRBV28,CASSFPLGQGGGETQYF,TGTGCCAGCAGTTTTCCGCTAGGGCAGGGGGGTGGAGAGACCCAGTACTTC
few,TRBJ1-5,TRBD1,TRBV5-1,CASTTGTVNQPQHF,TGCGCCAGCACCACCGGGACAGTGAATCAGCCCCAGCATTTT
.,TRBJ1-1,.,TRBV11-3,CASSLGGVEAFF,TGTGCCAGCAGCTTGGGAGGGGTTGAAGCTTTCTTT
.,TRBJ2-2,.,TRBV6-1,CASSGLGTLSNTGELFF,TGTGCCAGCAGTGGTCTCGGGACTCTCAGTAACACCGGGGAGCTGTTTTTT
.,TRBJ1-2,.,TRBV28,CASTPGGSNYGYTF,TGTGCCAGCACCCCCGGGGGGTCTAACTATGGCTACACCTTC
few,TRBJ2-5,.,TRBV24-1,CATTKGGQAEETQYF,TGTGCCACCACCAAGGGAGGACAGGCAGAAGAGACCCAGTACTTC
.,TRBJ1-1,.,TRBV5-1,CASSYSGKETEAFF,TGCGCCAGCAGCTATTCAGGGAAGGAGACTGAAGCTTTCTTT
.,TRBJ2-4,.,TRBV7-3,CASSLKAANIQYF,TGTGCCAGCAGCTTAAAAGCTGCAAACATTCAGTACTTC
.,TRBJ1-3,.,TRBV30,CAWEGRASGNTIYF,TGTGCCTGGGAGGGGAGGGCCTCTGGAAACACCATATATTTT
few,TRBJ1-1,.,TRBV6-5,CASSYSILNTEAFF,TGTGCCAGCAGTTACTCCATCCTGAACACTGAAGCTTTCTTT